Below are 18 T cell receptor beta chains sequenced from a single sample in a study of cytomegalovirus exposure and HLA in healthy donors. PCR employed 60 Vbeta and 13 Jbeta primers. Assay: immunoSEQ multiplex PCR; the TCRdb copy retains only in-frame clones and omits some. The sample yields under 130,000 clones, 77% seen once. Source material: PBMCs. The receptors stem from a woman aged 35 to 49 in good health and CMV-seropositive.

V gene TRBV19 combines with J gene TRBJ1-3; weak D call: TRBD1 (6 bases). CDR3 length: 14 amino acids. Trimming removed 7 bases at V and 1 base at J, with 11 bases between. Germline values: CDR1 LNHDA, CDR2 SQIVND (reference sequence). The CDR3: CASTGESSGNTIYF. The CDR3 nucleotides are TGTGCCAGTACAGGGGAGTCTTCTGGAAACACCATATATTTT.

The chain employs TRBV2 and TRBJ2-1; 7 nucleotides line up with TRBD2. Trimming took 4 bases from V and 7 from J; bases not matched to a gene: 22. The length of the CDR3 is 19 residues. Germline assignment: CDR1 SNHLY and CDR2 FYNNEI. CDR3 protein: CASSGDWASGSKRYNEQFF. DNA for the CDR3: TGTGCCAGCAGTGGTGATTGGGCTAGCGGCTCCAAGAGGTATAATGAGCAGTTCTTC.

V gene TRBV19 combines with J gene TRBJ1-5; no definite D call. CDR1 and CDR2 (germline): LNHDA, SQIVND (reference sequence). Trimming removed 3 bases from V and 4 bases from J, with 10 bases in between. The CDR3 has 14 amino acids. CDR3 in DNA: TGTGCCAGTAGTATTGGAGGGCGTAATCAGCCCCAGCATTTT. This encodes CASSIGGRNQPQHF.

This rearrangement joins TRBV18 to TRBJ2-5; 11 bases match TRBD2. The J call is in doubt because the DNA end fits TRBJ2-7 better. Germline V gives CDR1 KGHSH, CDR2 LQKENI. CDR3 size: 15 residues. CDR3 loop: CASSPSSGGTYEQYF. The DNA for the CDR3 is TGTGCCAGCTCGCCCTCTAGCGGGGGGACCTACGAGCAGTACTTC.

The chain is built from TRBV4-1 and TRBJ2-5, with a possible D match to TRBD2 (5 bases). TRBJ2-7 matches the DNA end more closely, so the J call is doubtful. There are 15 residues in the CDR3. Germline CDR1 and CDR2: MGHRA and YSYEKL. Here the CDR3 reads CASSQGPLGSYEQYF. The DNA for the CDR3 is TGCGCCAGCAGCCAAGGGCCACTAGGATCCTACGAGCAGTACTTC.

This clone showed up just once. This chain links TRBV5-1 with TRBJ2-5, with 13 bases aligning to TRBD2. CDR3 length: 18 amino acids. Germline loops: CDR1 SGHRS, CDR2 YFSETQ. The V segment lost 0 bases and the J segment 4 bases; nucleotides outside the gene matches: 9. CDR3 DNA sequence: TGCGCCAGCAGCTTGGGTACTAGCGGGGGGGCCGATGGAGAGACCCAGTACTTC. Translation gives CASSLGTSGGADGETQYF.

This rearrangement joins TRBV13 to TRBJ2-7; 10 positions agree with TRBD1. The V and J ends lost 2 bases and 6 bases, in that order; junction bases with no gene match: 4. Germline V gene lookup returns CDR1 PRHDT and CDR2 FYEKMQ (reference sequence). CDR3 length: 14 residues. The CDR3 region is CASSLPRTGGEQYF. The CDR3 region has the DNA TGTGCCAGCAGCTTACCCCGGACAGGGGGCGAGCAGTACTTC.

The chain couples TRBV2 to TRBJ1-1; 7 nucleotides agree with TRBD1. Trimming took 4 bases from V and 10 from J; bases not matched to a gene: 12. The CDR3 has 14 residues. Germline CDR1 reads SNHLY; CDR2 reads FYNNEI. The CDR3 DNA reads as TGTGCCAGCAGTGCGAGAAGGGGGCAGGTAGTAGCTTTCTTT. It encodes CASSARRGQVVAFF. Full variable domain (outside the CDR3, taken from reference TRBV2 and TRBJ1-1): EPEVTQTPSHQVTQMGQEVILRCVPISNHLYFYWYRQILGQKVEFLVSFYNNEISEKSEIFDDQFSVERPDGSNFTLKIRSTKLEDSAMYFCASSARRGQVVAFFGQGTRLTVV.

This clone was seen a few times. The genes are TRBV28 and TRBJ2-7; 8 nucleotides match TRBD1. CDR1 and CDR2 from the germline V gene are MDHEN and SYDVKM. The trim removed 3 bases at V and 2 bases at J, leaving 15 bases unmatched. The CDR3 contains 18 residues. The CDR3 here is CASSFESIFGTGTYEQYF. For the CDR3, the DNA is TGTGCCAGCAGTTTCGAAAGTATTTTTGGGACAGGCACCTACGAGCAGTACTTC.

V and J are TRBV11-3 and TRBJ2-5, with 12 bases aligning to TRBD1. The assigned J gene may be wrong: the sequence end matches TRBJ2-7 better. Germline V gene data show CDR1 as SGHNT and CDR2 as YENEEA. CDR3 length: 16 residues. The CDR3 sequence is CASSLGAGTGGHEQYF. The CDR3 bases are TGTGCCAGCAGCTTAGGTGCCGGGACAGGGGGCCACGAGCAGTACTTC.

The chain is built from TRBV5-1 and TRBJ2-5; TRBD1 might be the D (5 bases). Trimming pared 0 bases from V and 5 bases from J, leaving 14 bases between. From germline, CDR1 is SGHRS and CDR2 YFSETQ. This CDR3 is 15 amino acids long. As DNA, the CDR3 is TGCGCCAGCAGCTTGGGTCCAGGGTCCAAGGAGACCCAGTACTTC. It specifies CASSLGPGSKETQYF.

This clone turned up a few times. The rearrangement joins TRBV7-6 to TRBJ1-5, with 8 bases that match TRBD1. With 1 base clipped from V and 3 bases from J, the junction kept 17 bases outside the gene matches. CDR3 length equals 20 residues. Germline V lookup: CDR1 SGHVS, CDR2 FNYEAQ. This chain's CDR3 is CASSLDPHPLTGVNNQPQHF. The CDR3 DNA sequence: TGTGCCAGCAGCTTAGACCCCCACCCCCTGACAGGGGTTAACAATCAGCCCCAGCATTTT. The full variable domain, in which reference TRBV7-6 and TRBJ1-5 provide the parts outside the CDR3, is GAGVSQSPRYKVTKRGQDVALRCDPISGHVSLYWYRQALGQGPEFLTYFNYEAQQDKSGLPNDRFSAERPEGSISTLTIQRTEQRDSAMYRCASSLDPHPLTGVNNQPQHFGDGTRLSIL.

The genes are TRBV21-1 and TRBJ2-1; the table assigns TRBD2, which was not confirmed against the DNA. TRBV21-1 is reported as a pseudogene. The CDR3 has 15 residues. In DNA, the CDR3 is TGTGCCAGCACTTTGACGGGAGGGTGTTACAATGAGCAGTTCTTC. Encoded protein: CASTLTGGCYNEQFF.

This clone was seen a single time. This chain uses TRBV5-1 with TRBJ2-5, with 8 bases that match TRBD1. The length of the CDR3 is 14 residues. Trimming removed 1 base from V and 4 bases from J; junction bases left unmatched: 3. Germline CDR1 reads SGHRS; CDR2 reads YFSETQ. The CDR3, as DNA: TGCGCCAGCAGCTTGCCAGGGGGCTCAGAGACCCAGTACTTC. Its translation is CASSLPGGSETQYF.

V is TRBV5-4 and J is TRBJ2-7, with 7 nucleotides matching TRBD2. Germline V gene sequence: CDR1 SGHNT, CDR2 YYREEE (reference sequence). This CDR3 region has 12 residues. Trimming took 5 bases from V and 6 from J; bases not matched to a gene: 5. The CDR3 region has the DNA TGTGCCAGCAGTTGGGAGGGTGCCGAGCAGTACTTC. Translation: CASSWEGAEQYF. Variable domain in full (rest from reference TRBV5-4 and TRBJ2-7): ETGVTQSPTHLIKTRGQQVTLRCSSQSGHNTVSWYQQALGQGPQFIFQYYREEENGRGNFPPRFSGLQFPNYSSELNVNALELDDSALYLCASSWEGAEQYFGPGTRLTVT.

The CDR3 nucleotides are TGTGCCAGCAGCCAGTACTCGACAGGGGACAACTATGGCTACACCTTC. It is translated as CASSQYSTGDNYGYTF. V and J are TRBV16 and TRBJ1-2; 8 nucleotides match TRBD1. V shed 3 bases, J shed 2 bases, and the junction held 8 bases outside the gene matches. From germline, CDR1 is KGHSY and CDR2 FQNENV. The CDR3 is 16 amino acids.

As to this clone: The junction and the germline gene differ at one end; a read error may be behind it. The chain combines TRBV7-7 with TRBJ2-7, with 8 positions matching TRBD2. CDR1 and CDR2 from the germline V gene are SSHAT and FNYEAQ (reference sequence). CDR3 length: 15 residues. The CDR3 sequence: CASSLGAGGGYEQYF. CDR3 in DNA: TGTGCTAGCAGCTTAGGGGCCGGGGGGGGCTACGAGCAGTACTTC.

The rearrangement joins TRBV9 to TRBJ2-7, with D possibly matching TRBD2 (5 bases). The CDR3 runs to 14 residues. CDR1 and CDR2 (germline): SGDLS, YYNGEE. Trimming took 4 bases from V and 7 from J, leaving 18 bases between them. CDR3 protein: CASSPGRRPGEQYF. CDR3 sequence (DNA): TGTGCCAGCAGCCCTGGGCGCAGACCGGGGGAGCAGTACTTC.